This passage covers 18 T cell receptor beta chains from one sample sequenced in a study of shared clonotypes between healthy human individuals. Assay used: immunoSEQ multiplex PCR; TCRdb lists only in-frame clones, some missing. The repertoire holds around 2,000,000 clones, with roughly 94% as singletons. CD45RO-negative, CCR7-selected cells formed the naive CD8 fraction, which excluded terminally differentiated effector memory CD45RA+ cells. Sequenced input: naive CD8+ T cells sorted from blood. Source of these receptors: a man aged 18 to 35 in good health.

This sequence joins TRBV4-1 and TRBJ2-1; TRBD2 might be the D (5 bases). V gave up 0 bases and J gave up 3 bases, with 15 bases separating them. Germline values: CDR1 MGHRA, CDR2 YSYEKL. The CDR3 extends over 17 amino acids. The chain's CDR3 is CASSQDDGEGRYNEQFF. The CDR3 DNA sequence: TGCGCCAGCAGCCAAGATGACGGGGAAGGGCGCTACAATGAGCAGTTCTTC.

The chain employs TRBV6-6 and TRBJ2-5; D not resolved. Germline values: CDR1 MNHNY, CDR2 SVGAGI (reference sequence). The CDR3 length is 13 residues. Trimming pared 5 bases from V and 3 bases from J, leaving 10 bases between. The CDR3 bases are TGTGCCAGCAGTGACACTAATGAAGAGACCCAGTACTTC. Translated: CASSDTNEETQYF.

This chain links TRBV19 with TRBJ1-1, with TRBD1 as a possible D gene (6 bases). Germline V gene sequence: CDR1 LNHDA, CDR2 SQIVND (reference sequence). V was clipped by 4 bases and J by 4 bases, with 19 bases between them. This CDR3 region has 16 residues. The CDR3 DNA is TGTGCCAGTAGTACCCCCTACAGGGAACGAAGCACTGAAGCTTTCTTT. Its translation is CASSTPYRERSTEAFF.

The chain carries TRBV6-5 and TRBJ1-5; no clear D. V lost 7 bases to trimming and J lost 0 bases, with 13 bases between them. The CDR3 runs 15 residues. Germline V gives CDR1 MNHEY, CDR2 SVGAGI. The CDR3 DNA sequence: TGTGCCAGCAAGCCAGTAAGAAATAGCAATCAGCCCCAGCATTTT. Amino acid sequence: CASKPVRNSNQPQHF.

The chain couples TRBV5-6 to TRBJ2-2, with TRBD2 matching 8 bases. Germline V gives CDR1 SGHDT, CDR2 YYEEEE. CDR3 length equals 17 residues. Trimming at V came to 4 bases and at J to 4 bases, leaving 12 bases not matched to a gene. CDR3 sequence: CASSLNTAGVGTGELFF. For the CDR3, the DNA is TGTGCCAGCAGCCTAAACACAGCGGGAGTTGGCACCGGGGAGCTGTTTTTT.

Written as DNA, the CDR3 is TGTGCCAGCAGCTCACGGCATCCAGAGACCCAGTACTTC. Its translation: CASSSRHPETQYF. This rearrangement joins TRBV11-1 to TRBJ2-5; D gene ambiguous. Trimming removed 4 bases at V and 4 bases at J, with 10 bases between. The CDR3 sequence is 13 residues long. Germline assignment: CDR1 SGHAT and CDR2 FQDESV (reference sequence).

The chain links TRBV7-2 to TRBJ2-7; 9 nucleotides line up with TRBD2. The CDR3 length is 18 residues. CDR1 and CDR2 from the germline V gene are SGHTA and FQGNSA. Trimming took 3 bases from V and 1 from J; bases not matched to a gene: 13. In DNA form, the CDR3 reads TGTGCCAGCAGCTTTCTTGCGGGAGGGAACCCGCCTTCCTACGAGCAGTACTTC. Translated, it gives CASSFLAGGNPPSYEQYF.

The gene calls are TRBV28 and TRBJ1-4; D unclear. Trimming shortened V by 2 bases and J by 5 bases, and 9 bases separated the two germline ends. The CDR3 runs to 14 residues. Germline assignment: CDR1 MDHEN and CDR2 SYDVKM. The CDR3 reads CASSLRRRNEKLFF. DNA of the CDR3: TGTGCCAGCAGTTTAAGACGGAGGAATGAAAAACTGTTTTTT. The whole variable domain, filled in from reference TRBV28 and TRBJ1-4, reads DVKVTQSSRYLVKRTGEKVFLECVQDMDHENMFWYRQDPGLGLRLIYFSYDVKMKEKGDIPEGYSVSREKKERFSLILESASTNQTSMYLCASSLRRRNEKLFFGSGTQLSVL.

Remarks on this clone: Other DNA sequences in this specimen translate into the identical CDR3. This rearrangement joins TRBV4-1 to TRBJ2-1; 13 bases match TRBD2. Germline V gene sequence: CDR1 MGHRA, CDR2 YSYEKL. Germline trimming cut 4 bases from V and 8 bases from J; bases unmatched to any gene: 5. This CDR3 comprises 15 residues. CDR3 loop: CASSLRLAGGHEQFF. The CDR3 DNA reads TGCGCCAGCAGCCTTAGACTAGCGGGGGGCCATGAGCAGTTCTTC.

The chain has TRBV30 and TRBJ2-7; D perhaps matches TRBD2 (6 bases). Germline V gene data show CDR1 as GTSNPN and CDR2 as SVGIG (reference sequence). The CDR3 extends over 14 amino acids. Trimming took off 0 bases at V and 2 bases at J, with 11 bases between the two ends. The CDR3 DNA sequence: TGTGCCTGGAGTGTGCGGGACGGGACCTACGAGCAGTACTTC. It encodes CAWSVRDGTYEQYF.

V usage is TRBV2 and J usage is TRBJ2-3; D not resolved. From germline, CDR1 is SNHLY and CDR2 FYNNEI. This CDR3 has 15 residues. V was trimmed by 2 bases and J by 2 bases, leaving 11 bases between them. The CDR3: CASSEPQDHTDTQYF. The CDR3 DNA is TGTGCCAGCAGTGAACCTCAGGATCACACAGATACGCAGTATTTT.

Points on this clone: Since the CDR3 does not end with the conserved phenylalanine or tryptophan, this likely comes from a read error. The DNA is left out, because the CDR3 cannot be placed on it with certainty; the CDR3 is given as TCRdb lists it. This chain connects TRBV20-1 to TRBJ1-2. With termini counted, the CDR3 has 11 amino acids. The germline gives CDR1 DFQATT, CDR2 SNEGSKA (reference sequence). CDR3 sequence: CSASPQGPGTV.

V is TRBV9 and J is TRBJ2-2, with 9 bases identical to TRBD2. With V trimmed by 2 bases and J by 4 bases, 6 bases remained unmatched. The CDR3 is 16 residues long. Germline loops: CDR1 SGDLS, CDR2 YYNGEE. The CDR3 DNA reads as TGTGCCAGCAGCGTCGGAGCGGGAGGTACCACCGGGGAGCTGTTTTTT. Translation gives CASSVGAGGTTGELFF. Full variable domain (missing parts from reference TRBV9 and TRBJ2-2): DSGVTQTPKHLITATGQRVTLRCSPRSGDLSVYWYQQSLDQGLQFLIQYYNGEERAKGNILERFSAQQFPDLHSELNLSSLELGDSALYFCASSVGAGGTTGELFFGEGSRLTVL.

J is TRBJ1-4 and V is TRBV4-1; the D gene is possibly TRBD1 (5 bases). Germline values: CDR1 MGHRA, CDR2 YSYEKL. V was trimmed by 4 bases and J by 4 bases, leaving 10 bases between them. The length of the CDR3 is 14 residues. CDR3 sequence: CASSLTEINEKLFF. The CDR3, as DNA: TGCGCCAGCAGCCTGACAGAGATTAATGAAAAACTGTTTTTT.

The V gene is TRBV15, the J gene TRBJ2-7, with 7 bases lining up with TRBD2. Germline-derived CDR1 and CDR2 are LNHNV and YYDKDF (reference sequence). The J segment lost 3 bases and the V segment lost 0 bases, leaving 8 bases of the junction unmatched. The CDR3 length is 16 residues. The CDR3 spells CATSRDGAGLGYEQYF. CDR3 coding DNA: TGTGCCACCAGCAGAGATGGGGCCGGACTAGGCTACGAGCAGTACTTC.

Concerning this clone: Other DNA sequences within the sample encode an identical CDR3. The chain recombines TRBV5-1 with TRBJ2-1; 8 nucleotides align to TRBD2. The CDR3 covers 15 residues. Germline V CDR1 and CDR2: SGHRS, YFSETQ. V shed 0 bases, J shed 3 bases, and the junction held 2 bases outside the gene matches. CDR3 residues: CASSLVAGGYNEQFF. CDR3 nucleotides: TGCGCCAGCAGCTTGGTCGCGGGAGGCTACAATGAGCAGTTCTTC.

The J gene is TRBJ2-7, the V gene TRBV7-9; the D call may be TRBD1 or TRBD2 (7 bases each). V shed 6 bases and J shed 6 bases, with 18 bases lying between them. The CDR3 consists of 14 residues. Germline assignment: CDR1 SEHNR and CDR2 FQNEAQ (reference sequence). The CDR3 loop is CASSRTGEGAEQYF. As DNA, the CDR3 is TGTGCCAGCAGTCGTACAGGGGAGGGCGCCGAGCAGTACTTC.

This chain uses TRBV30 with TRBJ1-2; the D is unclear. Trimming shortened V by 4 bases and J by 5 bases, and 14 bases separated the two germline ends. Per the germline V gene, CDR1 is GTSNPN and CDR2 is SVGIG (reference sequence). The CDR3 length is 13 residues. The CDR3 is CAWTVAAGYGYTF. The CDR3, as DNA: TGTGCCTGGACGGTTGCGGCCGGTTATGGCTACACCTTC.